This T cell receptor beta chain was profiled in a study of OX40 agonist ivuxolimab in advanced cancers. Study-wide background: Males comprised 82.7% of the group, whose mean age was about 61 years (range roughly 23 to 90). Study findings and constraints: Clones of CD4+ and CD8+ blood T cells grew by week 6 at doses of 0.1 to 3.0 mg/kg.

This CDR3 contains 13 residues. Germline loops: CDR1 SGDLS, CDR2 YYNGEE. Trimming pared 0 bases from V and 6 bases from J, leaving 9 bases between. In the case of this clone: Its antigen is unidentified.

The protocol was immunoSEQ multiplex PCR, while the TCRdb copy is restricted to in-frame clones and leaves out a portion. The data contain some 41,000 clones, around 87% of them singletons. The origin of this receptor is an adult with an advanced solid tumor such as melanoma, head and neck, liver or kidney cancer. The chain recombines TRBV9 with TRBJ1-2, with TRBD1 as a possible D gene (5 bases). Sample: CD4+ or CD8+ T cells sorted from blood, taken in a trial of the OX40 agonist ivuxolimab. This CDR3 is CASSVVPGNGYTF. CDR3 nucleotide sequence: TGTGCCAGCAGCGTAGTTCCAGGGAATGGCTACACCTTC.